A selection of T cell receptor beta chains follows, all from one sample in a study. TCRdb passed the 5' RACE reads through MiXCR, listing each CDR3 protein once. The sample lists 34,000 or so distinct CDR3 sequences, roughly a quarter occurring once. Sequencing was performed on tumor-infiltrating Tregs sorted from the breast tumor. The source of these receptors is a female donor with breast cancer. CDR3s include the opening cysteine and the closing phenylalanine or tryptophan. D genes are given only for firm matches. Where a row states a size, it is once, few, many or the class of an expanded clone; other rows omit it.

J gene,D gene,clone size,V gene,CDR3 DNA,CDR3 protein
TRBJ2-3,.,few,TRBV18,TGTGCCAGCTCACCGCCGGACAGAGCGGATACGCAGTATTTT,CASSPPDRADTQYF
TRBJ2-5,TRBD2,few,TRBV5-4,TGTGCCAGCAGCTTGTATGCGGGAGAAGAGACCCAGTACTTC,CASSLYAGEETQYF
TRBJ2-1,.,once,TRBV6-5,TGCGCCAGCACCACGAACGGAACTCTCTACAATGAGCAGTTCTTC,CASTTNGTLYNEQFF
TRBJ2-1,.,medium-sized,TRBV20-1,TGCAGTGCTCCCGGGGAGCCTTTCTCCTACAATGAGCAGTTCTTC,CSAPGEPFSYNEQFF
TRBJ2-5,.,many,TRBV9,TGTGCCAGCAGCACCCCTCTAGGATCGCACCAAGAGACCCAGTACTTC,CASSTPLGSHQETQYF
TRBJ2-3,.,many,TRBV9,TGTGCCAGCAGCTCTATTAAGACAGATACGCAGTATTTT,CASSSIKTDTQYF
TRBJ1-5,.,.,TRBV4-2,TGTGCCAGCAGCCGAGGGGATGGGGGCCAGCCCCAGCATTTT,CASSRGDGGQPQHF
TRBJ1-1,.,.,TRBV7-9,TGTGCCAGCAGCGTAGGCTGGGCGGGTGAAGCCTTCTTT,CASSVGWAGEAFF
TRBJ1-6,TRBD1,.,TRBV5-1,TGCGCCAGCAGCCCGGGACAGCACGGTTCACCCCTCCACTTT,CASSPGQHGSPLHF
TRBJ2-1,TRBD2,.,TRBV6-5,TGTGCCATAGGCCCCAGTGGTTCAACGAATTTAGCGGGCTACCCTTACAATGAGCAGTTCTTC,CAIGPSGSTNLAGYPYNEQFF
TRBJ2-7,TRBD1,medium-sized,TRBV6-5,TGTGCCAGCAGGGCCGATACGGGACAGCGTTACTACGAGCAGTACTTC,CASRADTGQRYYEQYF
TRBJ1-1,.,.,TRBV20-1,TGCAGTGCTAGGTGGGTTATTAACACTGAAGCTTTCTTT,CSARWVINTEAFF
TRBJ1-4,.,many,TRBV20-1,TGCAGTGCTAGCCGCTCCCTCGGCAATGAAAAACTGTTTTTT,CSASRSLGNEKLFF
TRBJ2-5,.,many,TRBV7-3,TGTGCCAGCAGCTTACGGGCAACAGGGAATGGGGGCGAGACCCAGTACTTC,CASSLRATGNGGETQYF
TRBJ2-3,.,many,TRBV7-2,TGTGCCAGCAGCTTTAGAGGGGGGACTGGGGCAGATACGCAGTATTTT,CASSFRGGTGADTQYF
TRBJ1-1,.,.,TRBV30,TGTGCCTGGAGTTCACCCCGGAGAGGGCTGAGAACTGAAGCTTTCTTT,CAWSSPRRGLRTEAFF
TRBJ2-2,.,.,TRBV14,TGTGCCAGCAGCCAGACCAACACCGGGGAGCTGTTTTTT,CASSQTNTGELFF
TRBJ2-3,.,.,TRBV6-5,TGCGCCAGCAGTCACTCGTCAACAGCTAAGGGCACAGATACGCAGTATTTT,CASSHSSTAKGTDTQYF
TRBJ2-1,.,many,TRBV20-1,TGCAGTGCTATGGACGAAAACTACAATGAGCAGTTCTTC,CSAMDENYNEQFF
TRBJ1-2,.,.,TRBV6-5,TGTGCCAGCAGCCGTACCTGGGAGTGGGGCTACACCTTC,CASSRTWEWGYTF
TRBJ2-5,.,many,TRBV6-1,TGTGCCAGCAATCTCGGACAGCGGAAAGAGACCCAGTACTTC,CASNLGQRKETQYF
TRBJ2-7,TRBD1,few,TRBV12-3/TRBV12-4,TGTGCCAGCAGTAAGAACAGGGGCTCCTGCGAGCAGTACTTC,CASSKNRGSCEQYF
TRBJ2-2,.,many,TRBV7-3,TGTGCCAGCAGCTTATCCAGGGTTTCGGGGGAGCTGTTTTTT,CASSLSRVSGELFF
TRBJ2-1,TRBD2,many,TRBV12-3/TRBV12-4,TGTGCCAGCAGGGGAGCGGGAGGGCCTTACAATGAGCAGTTCTTC,CASRGAGGPYNEQFF
TRBJ2-6,.,many,TRBV20-1,TGCAGTGCTAGAGATAGGCAGGGCCTGTACTCTGGGGCCAACGTCCTGACTTTC,CSARDRQGLYSGANVLTF
TRBJ1-1,.,.,TRBV7-9,TGTGCCGGCAGTTACCAAGGGACAAACACTGAAGCTTTCTTT,CAGSYQGTNTEAFF
TRBJ2-7,.,many,TRBV20-1,TGCAGTGCTAGAGATCCCCAGCGGAGCTCCTACGAGCAGTACTTC,CSARDPQRSSYEQYF
TRBJ2-5,.,.,TRBV11-2,TGTGCCAGCAGCGTAAACAGGGCTCAAGAGACCCAGTACTTC,CASSVNRAQETQYF
TRBJ2-3,TRBD2,few,TRBV20-1,TGCAGTGCTAGAGATAGCGGGAGGGAGGGCGATACGCAGTATTTT,CSARDSGREGDTQYF
TRBJ1-2,.,many,TRBV12-3/TRBV12-4,TGTACCAGCAGTCCACCGGGGGGGGAGAACTATGGCTACACCTTC,CTSSPPGGENYGYTF
TRBJ2-7,TRBD1,many,TRBV20-1,TGCAGTGCCCATAGGGACAGCAGCTACGAGCAGTACTTC,CSAHRDSSYEQYF
TRBJ2-3,TRBD2,.,TRBV13,TGTGCCAGCAGCTCCGAGACTAGCGGGAGGGGTTTAACAGATACGCAGTATTTT,CASSSETSGRGLTDTQYF
TRBJ1-5,.,many,TRBV12-3/TRBV12-4,TGTGCCAGCAGTTTAGGACAGGGCAATCAGCCCCAGCATTTT,CASSLGQGNQPQHF
TRBJ2-1,TRBD2,many,TRBV7-3,TGTGCCAGCAGACCTACTAGCGGGAGTAATCGCAATGAGCAGTTCTTC,CASRPTSGSNRNEQFF
TRBJ1-1,.,.,TRBV20-1,TGCAGTGCTAGAGATTTCGCCGGGGGAACTGAAGCTTTCTTT,CSARDFAGGTEAFF
TRBJ1-3,.,.,TRBV25-1,TGTGCCAGCAGTGAGCCGGGTCCCTCTGGAAACACCATATATTTT,CASSEPGPSGNTIYF
TRBJ2-1,.,.,TRBV6-1,TGTGCCAGCAATGAAGGCAGGGGCGCAGATGAGCAGTTCTTC,CASNEGRGADEQFF
TRBJ2-7,TRBD2,many,TRBV9,TGTGCCAGCAGCTCCAGCGGGAGGGCAGGGTACGAGCAGTACTTC,CASSSSGRAGYEQYF
TRBJ2-1,TRBD1,many,TRBV12-3/TRBV12-4,TGTGCCAGCAGTTGGGGCAGGGGGCGCCCCAATGAGCAGTTCTTC,CASSWGRGRPNEQFF
TRBJ2-7,.,many,TRBV6-1,TGTGCCAGCAGTGGGCCGAGGGGATTGAGCTCCTACGAGCAGTACTTC,CASSGPRGLSSYEQYF
TRBJ2-7,TRBD2,medium-sized,TRBV6-5,TGTGCCAGCAGACGGCGGGAGGGGTACGAGCAGTACTTC,CASRRREGYEQYF
TRBJ1-5,.,medium-sized,TRBV20-1,TGCAGTGCTAGCCAGGGTTGGAATCAGCCCCAGCATTTT,CSASQGWNQPQHF
TRBJ2-3,TRBD2,.,TRBV29-1,TGCAGCGTTGTCCTAGCGGGAGGAGCAGATACGCAGTATTTT,CSVVLAGGADTQYF
TRBJ2-1,TRBD2,medium-sized,TRBV24-1,TGTGCCACCAGTGATTTGTCTAGCGGGCCCTACAATGAGCAGTTCTTC,CATSDLSSGPYNEQFF
TRBJ1-1,.,few,TRBV2,TGTGCCAGCAGGTGGGGAGGGCCAAACACTGAAGCTTTCTTT,CASRWGGPNTEAFF
TRBJ1-1,TRBD1,many,TRBV28,TGTGCCACCCTGGACAGGGCGGTTGAAGCTTTCTTT,CATLDRAVEAFF
TRBJ1-3,TRBD1,few,TRBV6-5,TGTGCCAGCAGTAGAACCTGGGACAGCTCTGGAAACACCATATATTTT,CASSRTWDSSGNTIYF
TRBJ2-7,TRBD1,.,TRBV20-1,TGCAGTGCTAGTTACAGGGGGCCAAGCTCCTACGAGCAGTACTTC,CSASYRGPSSYEQYF
TRBJ1-5,.,.,TRBV7-6,TGTGCCAGCAGCTTAGAGCCTGCCCAGCCCCAGCATTTT,CASSLEPAQPQHF
TRBJ1-2,.,many,TRBV6-5,TGTGCCAGCAGTCCACTCGGGACATCGAACTATGGCTACACCTTC,CASSPLGTSNYGYTF
TRBJ2-7,.,many,TRBV6-5,TGTGCCTCTCGCAGGGGCTACGAGCAGTACTTC,CASRRGYEQYF
TRBJ1-5,.,.,TRBV6-5,TGTGCCAGCAGTTACACGCCCAGTCAGCCCCAGCATTTT,CASSYTPSQPQHF
TRBJ1-2,.,many,TRBV6-1,TGTGCCAGCAGTGAAAAGGCTGGACCCTATGGCTACACCTTC,CASSEKAGPYGYTF
TRBJ2-5,.,many,TRBV6-5,TGTGCCAGCAGCTCCCCCGGGACCCTGACCCAGTACTTC,CASSSPGTLTQYF
TRBJ1-4,TRBD1,.,TRBV6-5,TGTGCCAGCAGGCCCGGGACAGGGGGTGAAAAACTGTTTTTT,CASRPGTGGEKLFF